This paragraph reports one T cell receptor (beta chain). This clonotype was recorded many times. Its antigen has not been determined. No base quality values were provided; no much bigger clone lies one nucleotide off. This sample is drawn from a study of CD8 T cells in ankylosing spondylitis (dated by TCRdb to about 2017). Study-wide context: The study set out to find disease-linked TCR variants by profiling T cell receptor beta repertoires in ankylosing spondylitis patients and healthy donors. The full study cohort was made up of 25 ankylosing spondylitis patients and more than 90 healthy donors. Peripheral blood was sampled, and synovial fluid was additionally collected from ankylosing spondylitis patients.

Sequencing was carried out with an Illumina HiSeq 2500. Quantitative 5'-RACE with molecular barcodes was the method used to prepare the TCR beta libraries. The study's processing was this. To identify disease-linked TCR variants, a new computational method was used, one built on a probabilistic model of VDJ rearrangement. TCRdb cleaned the public reads at Q25 with fastp, built clones with MiXCR and kept in-frame beta chains. Rows with one shared CDR3 protein collapse into an entry with the most common genes and DNA. The V and J calls come from TCRdb's annotation, not from the publication. The sample profile shows about 130,000 distinct CDR3 sequences; 6% to 8.5% of them were found once. The top ten hold roughly 12% of the sample. Beyond this particular receptor, the publication reports: The disease-linked clones had a CD8+ phenotype and were found at relatively low frequencies in peripheral blood. Some of the motif variants had been reported before in the synovial fluid and blood of reactive arthritis patients, a finding that suggests common disease-initiation mechanisms. Blood from ankylosing spondylitis patients appeared to be characterized by a TCR beta motif made up of about 8 highly homologous amino acid variants. The disease-linked clones were reported as significantly enriched in matched synovial fluid samples from ankylosing spondylitis patients.

Sequences MNHEY (CDR1) and SMNVEV (CDR2) are obtained from the germline V gene (reference sequence). The CDR3 has 16 amino acids, counting the end cysteine and phenylalanine. The entry retains the CDR3 DNA only, 48 bases that are in frame from base 1. V lost 6 bases and J lost 0 bases; the stretch between them is 18 bases long. The specimen was blood, either unsorted or a sorted T cell fraction (not recorded which). The receptor was derived from a female donor with ankylosing spondylitis or in good health (not recorded which). In this chain, TRBV27 is recombined with TRBJ2-7; the D segment could be TRBD2, given 6 matching bases. At the DNA level, the sequence is TGTGCCAGCAGCTCCTTCAGTAAGGAGGGCTCCTACGAGCAGTACTTC. This translates into CASSSFSKEGSYEQYF.